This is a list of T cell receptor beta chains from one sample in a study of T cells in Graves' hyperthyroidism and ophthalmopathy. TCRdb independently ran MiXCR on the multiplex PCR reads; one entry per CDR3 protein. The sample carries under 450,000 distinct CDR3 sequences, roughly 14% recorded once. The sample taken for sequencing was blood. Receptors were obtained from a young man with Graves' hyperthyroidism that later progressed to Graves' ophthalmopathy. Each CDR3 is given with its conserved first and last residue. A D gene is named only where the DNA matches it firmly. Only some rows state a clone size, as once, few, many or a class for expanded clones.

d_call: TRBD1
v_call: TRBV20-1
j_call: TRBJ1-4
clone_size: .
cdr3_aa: CSAKDRGGEKLFF
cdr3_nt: TGCAGTGCCAAGGACAGGGGAGGAGAAAAACTGTTTTTT

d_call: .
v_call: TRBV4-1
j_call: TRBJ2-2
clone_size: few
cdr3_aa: CASSQVGRGTGELFF
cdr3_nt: TGCGCCAGCAGCCAAGTGGGGCGCGGCACCGGAGAGCTGTTTTTT

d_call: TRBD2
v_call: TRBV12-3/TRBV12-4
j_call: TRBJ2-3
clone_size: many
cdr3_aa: CASRDKAGPYTDTQYF
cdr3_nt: TGTGCCAGCAGAGATAAAGCGGGGCCCTACACAGATACGCAGTATTTT

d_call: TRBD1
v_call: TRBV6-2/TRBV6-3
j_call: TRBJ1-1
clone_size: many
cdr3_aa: CASSYSGDRVVNTEAFF
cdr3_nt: TGTGCCAGCAGTTACTCTGGGGACAGGGTTGTAAACACTGAAGCTTTCTTT

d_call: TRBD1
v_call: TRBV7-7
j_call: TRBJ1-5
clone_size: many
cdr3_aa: CASSLGQADQPQHF
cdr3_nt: TGTGCTAGCAGCTTAGGACAGGCGGATCAGCCCCAGCATTTT

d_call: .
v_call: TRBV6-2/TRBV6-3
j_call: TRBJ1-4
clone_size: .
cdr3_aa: CASSYSTRRQGSEKLFF
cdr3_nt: TGTGCCAGCAGTTACTCGACTAGGAGGCAGGGGAGCGAAAAACTGTTTTTT

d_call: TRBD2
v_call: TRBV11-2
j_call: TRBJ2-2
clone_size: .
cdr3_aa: CASSNLAGGNTGELFF
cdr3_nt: TGTGCCAGCAGCAATCTAGCGGGGGGAAACACCGGGGAGCTGTTTTTT

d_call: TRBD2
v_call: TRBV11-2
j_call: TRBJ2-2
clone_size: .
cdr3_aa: CASSFRTSGIMGTGELFF
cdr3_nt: TGTGCCAGCAGCTTCCGGACTAGCGGGATAATGGGGACCGGGGAGCTGTTTTTT

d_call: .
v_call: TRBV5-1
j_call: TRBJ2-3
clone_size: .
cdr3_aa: CASSLAGIGRTDTQYF
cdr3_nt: TGCGCCAGCAGCTTGGCCGGGATTGGCAGAACAGATACGCAGTATTTT

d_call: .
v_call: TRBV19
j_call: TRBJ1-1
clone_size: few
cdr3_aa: CASSIQTGSTEAFF
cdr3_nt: TGTGCCAGTAGTATCCAGACAGGTTCCACTGAAGCTTTCTTT

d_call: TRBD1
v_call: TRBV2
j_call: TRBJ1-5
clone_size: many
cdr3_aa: CASSDGRGQDQPQHF
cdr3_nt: TGTGCCAGCAGTGATGGCAGGGGGCAGGATCAGCCCCAGCATTTT

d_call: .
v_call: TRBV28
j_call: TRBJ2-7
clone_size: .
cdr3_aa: CASSHEGGGFLTYEQYF
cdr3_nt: TGTGCCAGCAGCCACGAAGGAGGGGGCTTTCTCACCTACGAGCAGTACTTC

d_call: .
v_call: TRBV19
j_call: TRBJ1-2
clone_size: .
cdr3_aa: CASSTDAAYGYTF
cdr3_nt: TGTGCCAGTAGTACCGACGCCGCCTATGGCTACACCTTC

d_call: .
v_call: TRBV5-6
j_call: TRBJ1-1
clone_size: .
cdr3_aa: CASSLEGRVTTEAFF
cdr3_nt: TGTGCCAGCAGCTTGGAGGGCAGGGTGACGACTGAAGCTTTCTTT

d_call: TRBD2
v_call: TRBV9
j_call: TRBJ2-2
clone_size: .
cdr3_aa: CASSSGVAGPNTGELFF
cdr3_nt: TGTGCCAGCAGCTCCGGGGTAGCGGGGCCGAACACCGGGGAGCTGTTTTTT

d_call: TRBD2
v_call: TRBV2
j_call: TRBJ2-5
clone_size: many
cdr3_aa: CASSTGLAGQETQYF
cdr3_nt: TGTGCCAGCAGTACGGGACTAGCGGGGCAAGAGACCCAGTACTTC

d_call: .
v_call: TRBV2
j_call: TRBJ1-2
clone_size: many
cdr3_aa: CASSLSGQSLLYGYTF
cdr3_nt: TGTGCCAGCAGTCTCAGCGGGCAGTCACTATTATATGGCTACACCTTC

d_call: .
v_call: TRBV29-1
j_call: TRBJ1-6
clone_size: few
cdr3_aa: CSVEYTRESPLHF
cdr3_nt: TGCAGCGTTGAGTACACGAGGGAGTCACCCCTCCACTTT

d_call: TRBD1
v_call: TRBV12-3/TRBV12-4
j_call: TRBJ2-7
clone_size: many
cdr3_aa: CASSFRDRDEQYF
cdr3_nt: TGTGCCAGCAGTTTCCGGGACAGGGACGAGCAGTACTTC

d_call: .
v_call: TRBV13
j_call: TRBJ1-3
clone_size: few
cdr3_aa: CASVSGNTIYF
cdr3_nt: TGTGCCAGTGTTTCTGGAAACACCATATATTTT

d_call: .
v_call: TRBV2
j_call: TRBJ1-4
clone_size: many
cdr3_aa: CASSVRPGANEKLFF
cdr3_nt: TGTGCCAGCAGTGTCAGGCCAGGGGCTAATGAAAAACTGTTTTTT

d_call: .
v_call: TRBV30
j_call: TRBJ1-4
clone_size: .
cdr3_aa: CAWRYSRGYNEKLFF
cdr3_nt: TGTGCCTGGAGATATTCGCGGGGATACAATGAAAAACTGTTTTTT

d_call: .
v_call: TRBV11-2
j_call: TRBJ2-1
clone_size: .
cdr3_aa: CASSLAEGEGGWRSEQFF
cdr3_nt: TGTGCCAGCAGCTTAGCCGAAGGGGAAGGAGGTTGGAGAAGTGAGCAGTTCTTC

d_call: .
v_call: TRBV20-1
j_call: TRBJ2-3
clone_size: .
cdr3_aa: CSARDRRGTQYF
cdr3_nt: TGCAGTGCTAGAGACAGACGGGGTACGCAGTATTTT

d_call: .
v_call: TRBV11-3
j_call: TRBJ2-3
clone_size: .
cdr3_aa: CASSLDFVSTDTQYF
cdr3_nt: TGTGCCAGCAGCTTAGATTTCGTGTCCACAGATACGCAGTATTTT

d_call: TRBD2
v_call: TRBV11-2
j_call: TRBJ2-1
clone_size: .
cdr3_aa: CASRGGGAYEQFF
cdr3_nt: TGTGCCAGCAGAGGCGGGGGGGCCTATGAGCAGTTCTTC

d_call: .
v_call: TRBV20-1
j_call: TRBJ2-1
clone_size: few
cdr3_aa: CSALEGGSSYNEQFF
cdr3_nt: TGCAGTGCTCTAGAGGGGGGGTCCTCCTACAATGAGCAGTTCTTC

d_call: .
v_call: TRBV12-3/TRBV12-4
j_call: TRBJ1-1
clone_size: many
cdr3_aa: CASSVGKRTEAFF
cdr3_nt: TGTGCCAGCAGTGTCGGGAAACGCACTGAAGCTTTCTTT

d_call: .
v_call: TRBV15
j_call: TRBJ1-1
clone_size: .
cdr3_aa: CATSRSRDGNTEAFF
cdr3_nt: TGTGCCACCAGCAGATCCAGGGATGGGAACACTGAAGCTTTCTTT

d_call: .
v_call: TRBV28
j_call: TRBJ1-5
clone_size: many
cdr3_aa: CASSLWAREGQPQHF
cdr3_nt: TGTGCCAGCAGTTTATGGGCCAGGGAGGGTCAGCCCCAGCATTTT

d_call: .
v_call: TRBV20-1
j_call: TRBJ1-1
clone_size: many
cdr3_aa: CSARGHGGLGTEAFF
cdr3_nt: TGCAGTGCTAGAGGTCACGGGGGTCTGGGCACTGAAGCTTTCTTT

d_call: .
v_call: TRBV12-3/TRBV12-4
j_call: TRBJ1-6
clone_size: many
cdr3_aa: CASSLEGTGGSPLHF
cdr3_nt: TGTGCCAGCAGTTTAGAGGGGACCGGTGGATCACCCCTCCACTTT

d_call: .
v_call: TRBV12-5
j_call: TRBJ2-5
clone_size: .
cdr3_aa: CASGVERGDQYF
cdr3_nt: TGTGCTAGTGGTGTGGAGAGGGGGGACCAGTACTTC

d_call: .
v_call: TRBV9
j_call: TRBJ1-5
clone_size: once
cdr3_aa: CASSVAPTENSNRPQHF
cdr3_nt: TGTGCCAGCAGCGTAGCTCCGACAGAAAATAGCAATCGGCCCCAGCATTTT

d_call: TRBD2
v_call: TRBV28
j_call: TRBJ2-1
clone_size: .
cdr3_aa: CASRDPGLAVGSYNEQFF
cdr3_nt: TGTGCCAGCAGAGATCCGGGACTAGCTGTTGGCTCCTACAATGAGCAGTTCTTC

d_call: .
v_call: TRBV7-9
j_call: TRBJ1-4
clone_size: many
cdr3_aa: CASSLVQTVATNEKLFF
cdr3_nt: TGTGCCAGCAGCTTAGTCCAGACAGTTGCAACTAATGAAAAACTGTTTTTT

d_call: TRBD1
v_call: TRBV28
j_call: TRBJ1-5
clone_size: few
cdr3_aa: CASSGVDREFIYQPQHF
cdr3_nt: TGTGCCAGCAGCGGGGTCGACAGGGAGTTTATTTATCAGCCCCAGCATTTT

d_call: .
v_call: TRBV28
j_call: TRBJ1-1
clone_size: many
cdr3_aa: CASSLGQDTEAFF
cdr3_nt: TGTGCCAGCAGTTTAGGGCAGGACACTGAAGCTTTCTTT

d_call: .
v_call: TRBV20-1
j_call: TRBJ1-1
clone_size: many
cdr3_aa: CSARDIGGNTEAFF
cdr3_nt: TGCAGTGCTAGAGATATCGGAGGCAACACTGAAGCTTTCTTT

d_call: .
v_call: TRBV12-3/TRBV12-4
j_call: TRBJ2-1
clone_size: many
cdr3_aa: CASSLRGGNEQFF
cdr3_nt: TGTGCCAGCAGTTTAAGGGGGGGGAATGAGCAGTTCTTC

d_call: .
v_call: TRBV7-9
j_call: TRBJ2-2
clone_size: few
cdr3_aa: CASSLVGHRLVPAGELFF
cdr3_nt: TGTGCCAGCAGCTTAGTGGGTCACCGCCTTGTTCCTGCCGGGGAGCTGTTTTTT

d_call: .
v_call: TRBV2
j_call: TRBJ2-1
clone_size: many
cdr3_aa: CASSGEYYNEQFF
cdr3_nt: TGTGCCAGCAGTGGCGAGTACTACAATGAGCAGTTCTTC